A single sample is the source of the 25 T cell receptor beta chains below, sequenced in a study of CD8 T cells in ankylosing spondylitis. TCRdb reprocessed the 5' RACE reads via MiXCR and lists one record per CDR3 protein. The sample has 250,000 to 350,000 distinct CDR3 sequences, under 25% seen once. Sequencing was carried out using blood, either unsorted or a sorted T cell fraction (not recorded which). These receptors were taken from a female donor with ankylosing spondylitis or in good health (not recorded which).

The rearrangement uses TRBV29-1 and TRBJ1-2; 8 bases agree with TRBD1. The CDR3 is 14 amino acids. The V gene's germline CDR1 is SQVTM and CDR2 ANQGSEA. J was trimmed by 0 bases and V by 7 bases; bases with no gene match: 7. DNA of the CDR3: TGCAGCGCCGGGGGACAGGCCCCTAACTATGGCTACACCTTC. It codes for CSAGGQAPNYGYTF.

This clonotype was recorded a few times. J is TRBJ2-7 and V is TRBV3-1, with D uncertain. Trimming left V 1 base short and J 2 bases short, with 0 bases between. The CDR3 spans 11 residues. Germline values: CDR1 LGHDT, CDR2 YNNKEL (reference sequence). This chain's CDR3 is CASSQAYEQYF. In DNA, the CDR3 is TGTGCCAGCAGCCAAGCCTACGAGCAGTACTTC.

The chain employs TRBV9 and TRBJ2-7, with D perhaps matching TRBD2 (6 bases). Trimming shortened V by 4 bases and J by 4 bases, and 15 bases separated the two germline ends. CDR1 and CDR2 (germline): SGDLS, YYNGEE. The CDR3 contains 14 residues. CDR3 DNA sequence: TGTGCCAGCAGCACCCGGGACTGGAGTTACGAGCAGTACTTC. As protein: CASSTRDWSYEQYF.

This chain connects TRBV7-2 to TRBJ2-3; D might be TRBD2 (5 bases). Germline V gene sequence: CDR1 SGHTA, CDR2 FQGNSA. Deletions cut 1 base from V and 6 bases from J, with 14 bases between. There are 15 residues in the CDR3. The CDR3 DNA reads as TGTGCCAGCAGCTTAGATCTCGGGGTAGGGGATACGCAGTATTTT. Translating gives CASSLDLGVGDTQYF. The full variable domain, in which reference TRBV7-2 and TRBJ2-3 provide the parts outside the CDR3, is GAGVSQSPSNKVTEKGKDVELRCDPISGHTALYWYRQSLGQGLEFLIYFQGNSAPDKSGLPSDRFSAERTGGSVSTLTIQRTQQEDSAVYLCASSLDLGVGDTQYFGPGTRLTVL.

This clonotype was found many times. The chain recombines TRBV20-1 with TRBJ1-2; D unresolved. CDR1 is DFQATT and CDR2 is SNEGSKA in the germline V gene (reference sequence). Trimming removed 6 bases at V and 3 bases at J, with 11 bases between. The CDR3 runs to 12 residues. CDR3 nucleotide sequence: TGCAGTGCCCCGGGCGCCGACTATGGCTACACCTTC. This sequence encodes CSAPGADYGYTF.

This clonotype was observed many times. The V call is TRBV4-1, the J call TRBJ1-1; unclear D gene. This CDR3 is built from 14 residues. CDR1 is MGHRA, CDR2 YSYEKL, per germline. Trimming stripped 4 bases from V and 1 base from J, with 10 bases between. CDR3 nucleotide sequence: TGCGCCAGCAGCCGAGGTATAGGGAACACTGAAGCTTTCTTT. The encoded protein is CASSRGIGNTEAFF.

This clonotype was counted between two and nine times. V usage is TRBV12-3 or TRBV12-4 and J usage is TRBJ2-1, with D possibly TRBD2 on 6 matching bases. This CDR3 comprises 15 residues. Trimming shortened V by 1 base and J by 2 bases, and 9 bases separated the two germline ends. The CDR3 coding sequence is TGTGCCAGCAGTTTAGGTCGGGGGACCTACAATGAGCAGTTCTTC. It yields the protein CASSLGRGTYNEQFF.

This clonotype was seen a handful of times. The chain employs TRBV29-1 and TRBJ2-2; no firm D call. V was cut by 4 bases and J by 0 bases, with 9 bases left in between. Germline V gene lookup returns CDR1 SQVTM and CDR2 ANQGSEA. The CDR3 sequence is 14 residues long. CDR3 amino acids: CSVGRESNTGELFF. CDR3 DNA: TGCAGCGTTGGTAGGGAATCGAACACCGGGGAGCTGTTTTTT.

The chain joins TRBV9 to TRBJ2-7; D may correspond to TRBD1 or TRBD2 (5 bases each). Germline lookup yields CDR1 SGDLS and CDR2 YYNGEE. The CDR3 loop spans 15 amino acids. V gave up 2 bases and J gave up 1 base, with 13 bases separating them. In DNA form, the CDR3 reads TGTGCCAGCAGCGTTCCTGGGACGCTTTCCTACGAGCAGTACTTC. Translating gives CASSVPGTLSYEQYF.

This clonotype has a count of ten or more. J is TRBJ1-1 and V is TRBV29-1; 8 nucleotides match TRBD1. Germline V CDR1 and CDR2: SQVTM, ANQGSEA. The CDR3 sequence is 11 residues long. Unmatched junction bases numbered 8, after V lost 6 bases and J lost 11 bases. CDR3 sequence: CSVRDRFRAFF. The CDR3 nucleotides read TGCAGCGTCAGGGACAGGTTTCGGGCTTTCTTT. Full variable domain (missing parts from reference TRBV29-1 and TRBJ1-1): SAVISQKPSRDICQRGTSLTIQCQVDSQVTMMFWYRQQPGQSLTLIATANQGSEATYESGFVIDKFPISRPNLTFSTLTVSNMSPEDSSIYLCSVRDRFRAFFGQGTRLTVV.

This clonotype was detected ten times or more. This chain connects TRBV9 to TRBJ1-1, with no clear D. This CDR3 has 13 residues. V shed 0 bases and J shed 7 bases, with 10 bases lying between them. Germline lookup yields CDR1 SGDLS and CDR2 YYNGEE. CDR3 in amino acids: CASSVGLRNEAFF. The CDR3 nucleotides read TGTGCCAGCAGCGTAGGTCTGCGGAATGAAGCTTTCTTT.

This rearrangement joins TRBV20-1 to TRBJ1-6; 8 bases are shared with TRBD1. This CDR3 contains 13 residues. J lost 7 bases, V lost 3 bases, and 2 bases had no gene match. Germline CDR1 DFQATT, CDR2 SNEGSKA (reference sequence). Written as DNA, the CDR3 is TGCAGTGCTAGGGACAGGGTAAATTCACCCCTCCACTTT. This translates into CSARDRVNSPLHF.

This clonotype occurred a few times. The V gene is TRBV20-1, the J gene TRBJ2-7; D uncertain. CDR1 and CDR2 (germline): DFQATT, SNEGSKA (reference sequence). This CDR3 is built from 12 residues. V dropped 2 bases and J dropped 3 bases, with 8 bases sitting between them. The CDR3 bases are TGCAGTGCTAGACCCCTCTACTACGAGCAGTACTTC. Amino acid sequence: CSARPLYYEQYF.

This clonotype was seen at least ten times. This chain joins TRBV6-5 and TRBJ1-6, with D uncertain. Trimming removed 5 bases at V and 11 bases at J, with 13 bases between. The CDR3 extends over 13 amino acids. Germline CDR1 MNHEY, CDR2 SVGAGI. CDR3 amino acids: CASSTRTGTPLHF. CDR3 DNA sequence: TGTGCCAGCAGTACCCGGACCGGTACACCCCTCCACTTT.

This clonotype was recorded a few times. The gene calls are TRBV28 and TRBJ2-1; the match to TRBD2 covers 8 bases. This CDR3 is 18 amino acids long. Germline V gene lookup returns CDR1 MDHEN and CDR2 SYDVKM. Trimming took 4 bases from V and 0 from J; bases not matched to a gene: 11. CDR3: CASSSYAGGEGSYNEQFF. CDR3 sequence (DNA): TGTGCCAGCAGTTCATATGCGGGAGGAGAAGGCTCCTACAATGAGCAGTTCTTC.

This clonotype appeared a few times. The J gene is TRBJ1-5, the V gene TRBV6-1; 7 nucleotides agree with TRBD1. Germline CDR1 reads MNHNS; CDR2 reads SASEGT. The CDR3 extends over 15 amino acids. Trimming cost V 5 bases and J 3 bases; bases outside gene matches: 7. In DNA form, the CDR3 reads TGTGCCAGCAGTACATCCAGGGGGACCAATCAGCCCCAGCATTTT. Residues: CASSTSRGTNQPQHF.

The chain has TRBV20-1 and TRBJ1-2; 7 bases line up with TRBD1. The CDR3 is 14 amino acids. The V gene's germline CDR1 is DFQATT and CDR2 SNEGSKA (reference sequence). Germline trimming cut 2 bases from V and 7 bases from J; bases unmatched to any gene: 10. This CDR3 reads CSARSPDRMAGYTF. Written as DNA, the CDR3 is TGCAGTGCTAGATCCCCGGACAGGATGGCTGGCTACACCTTC.

This chain uses TRBV6-2 or TRBV6-3 with TRBJ2-7, with a tentative D call TRBD1 (6 bases). V was shortened by 4 bases and J by 0 bases, with 10 bases between the two germline ends. From germline, CDR1 is MNHEY and CDR2 SVGEGT. The CDR3 sequence is 14 residues long. The CDR3 loop reads CASSSQGSSYEQYF. The DNA of the CDR3 is TGTGCCAGCAGTTCACAGGGTAGCTCCTACGAGCAGTACTTC.

This clonotype has only a few counts. V and J are TRBV20-1 and TRBJ2-1, with D maybe TRBD1 (6 bases). The germline CDR1 and CDR2 sequences are DFQATT and SNEGSKA (reference sequence). There are 13 residues in the CDR3. Between the trimmed V and J ends, which lost 6 bases and 0 bases, there was a span of 9 bases. The CDR3 DNA is TGCAGTGCCGAGGGGGTCTCCTACAATGAGCAGTTCTTC. This gives the protein CSAEGVSYNEQFF.

V and J are TRBV29-1 and TRBJ2-5; TRBD1 agrees at 10 bases. The CDR3 sequence is 13 residues long. Unmatched junction bases numbered 6, after V lost 6 bases and J lost 5 bases. CDR1 and CDR2 (germline): SQVTM, ANQGSEA. The DNA of the CDR3 is TGCAGCGTGGGGACAGGGGTTTCGGAGACCCAGTACTTC. It is translated as CSVGTGVSETQYF.

This sequence joins TRBV25-1 and TRBJ1-1; 7 nucleotides match TRBD1. The V segment lost 7 bases and the J segment 6 bases; nucleotides outside the gene matches: 8. CDR3 length: 13 residues. The germline V gene has CDR1 MGHDK and CDR2 SYGVNS. For the CDR3, the DNA is TGTGCCAGCACCGAGGACAGGTGGTCTGAAGCTTTCTTT. This encodes CASTEDRWSEAFF.

The chain links TRBV7-2 to TRBJ2-3, with D unclear. The CDR3 runs to 17 residues. The V gene's germline CDR1 is SGHTA and CDR2 FQGNSA. V dropped 5 bases and J dropped 0 bases, with 18 bases sitting between them. For the CDR3, the DNA is TGTGCCAGCAGCCGCCAAGCTAGTTTCACCAGCACAGATACGCAGTATTTT. This codes for CASSRQASFTSTDTQYF.

The rearrangement links TRBV9 to TRBJ2-7; D is undetermined. Germline V lookup: CDR1 SGDLS, CDR2 YYNGEE. The CDR3 consists of 14 residues. V was shortened by 3 bases and J by 6 bases, with 16 bases between the two germline ends. CDR3 DNA sequence: TGTGCCAGCAGCGCGCACGGACGGACCCTCGAGCAGTACTTC. Encoded protein: CASSAHGRTLEQYF.

In its sample, this clonotype was seen a few times. The chain has TRBV20-1 and TRBJ2-3; 12 bases map to TRBD2. V trimming: 4 bases; J trimming: 0 bases; junction bases outside the gene matches: 8. CDR1 DFQATT and CDR2 SNEGSKA come from the germline V gene (reference sequence). The CDR3 consists of 17 residues. CDR3 protein: CSATSGRALLSTDTQYF. Written as DNA, the CDR3 is TGCAGTGCTACTAGCGGGAGGGCTCTCTTAAGCACAGATACGCAGTATTTT.

This clonotype was recorded only once. The chain carries TRBV30 and TRBJ1-1; D is undetermined. Germline V gene sequence: CDR1 GTSNPN, CDR2 SVGIG (reference sequence). The CDR3 is 11 residues long. Trimming took off 4 bases at V and 1 base at J, with 4 bases between the two ends. The CDR3 sequence: CAWNKNTEAFF. The CDR3 DNA sequence: TGTGCCTGGAACAAGAACACTGAAGCTTTCTTT.